Each of the 24 T cell receptor beta chains below was sequenced from the same sample in a study of control samples from healthy donors and cancer patients. Assay used: immunoSEQ multiplex PCR; TCRdb lists only in-frame clones, some missing. The sample lists 60,000 or so clones, roughly 86% occurring once. The sample consisted of blood. All receptors come from a man aged 50 to 59 in good health.

This clone was seen once. This chain joins TRBV6-5 and TRBJ2-7, with D perhaps matching TRBD1 (6 bases). The CDR3 runs 14 residues. Germline V lookup: CDR1 MNHEY, CDR2 SVGAGI. V was shortened by 6 bases and J by 3 bases, with 15 bases between the two germline ends. CDR3 residues: CASSPRDTFYEQYF. The CDR3 DNA reads as TGTGCCAGCAGCCCGAGGGACACCTTCTACGAGCAGTACTTC.

The rearrangement links TRBV5-1 to TRBJ2-6, with D possibly being TRBD2 (5 bases). Germline CDR1 and CDR2: SGHRS and YFSETQ. The V gene lost 1 base and the J gene lost 0 bases, with 5 bases spanning the gap. The CDR3 totals 15 residues. The CDR3 DNA reads as TGCGCCAGCAGCTTGCGGGACTCTGGGGCCAACGTCCTGACTTTC. It is translated as CASSLRDSGANVLTF. Together with reference TRBV5-1 and TRBJ2-6, the CDR3 gives the full variable domain: KAGVTQTPRYLIKTRGQQVTLSCSPISGHRSVSWYQQTPGQGLQFLFEYFSETQRNKGNFPGRFSGRQFSNSRSEMNVSTLELGDSALYLCASSLRDSGANVLTFGAGSRLTVL.

The chain uses TRBV2 and TRBJ1-3, with TRBD1 identical over 8 bases. The junction had 3 bases not matched to a gene; V was cut back by 4 bases and J by 1 base. CDR3 length: 15 amino acids. Germline V gives CDR1 SNHLY, CDR2 FYNNEI. The CDR3 loop reads CASSGQGMSGNTIYF. The CDR3 DNA reads as TGTGCCAGCAGTGGACAGGGGATGTCTGGAAACACCATATATTTT.

The rearrangement joins TRBV11-2 to TRBJ2-7, with TRBD1 matching 9 bases. Germline V gene lookup returns CDR1 SGHAT and CDR2 FQNNGV. The CDR3 sequence is 18 residues long. J lost 1 base, V lost 3 bases, and 13 bases had no gene match. CDR3 residues: CASSLHLPGTGNSYEQYF. Written as DNA, the CDR3 is TGTGCCAGCAGCTTGCACTTACCCGGGACAGGGAATTCCTACGAGCAGTACTTC.

This chain links TRBV10-3 with TRBJ2-7; TRBD1 matches at 9 bases. V shed 2 bases, J shed 1 base, and the junction held 15 bases outside the gene matches. CDR3 length: 19 amino acids. Germline lookup yields CDR1 ENHRY and CDR2 SYGVKD. Here the CDR3 DNA reads TGTGCCATCAGTGAGCCCATAAGGGACAGGGCACTCCAATCCTACGAGCAGTACTTC. Translation gives CAISEPIRDRALQSYEQYF.

The rearrangement links TRBV11-2 to TRBJ2-1; 10 bases map to TRBD2. The V and J ends lost 5 bases and 9 bases, in that order; junction bases with no gene match: 10. There are 15 residues in the CDR3. The germline V gene has CDR1 SGHAT and CDR2 FQNNGV. DNA of the CDR3: TGTGCCAGCAGCCCCCCGGCTAGCGGGAGCTTTGAGCAGTTCTTC. Protein: CASSPPASGSFEQFF.

The chain carries TRBV6-5 and TRBJ1-1; D is unclear. Germline-derived CDR1 and CDR2 are MNHEY and SVGAGI. The ends were cut back, 3 bases at V and 1 base at J, with 9 bases in the middle. The CDR3 sequence is 14 residues long. CDR3 protein: CASSYWSGNTEAFF. The CDR3 DNA reads as TGTGCCAGCAGTTATTGGTCCGGGAACACTGAAGCTTTCTTT.

The chain employs TRBV29-1 and TRBJ2-3; 9 nucleotides line up with TRBD1. This CDR3 region has 12 residues. CDR1 is SQVTM and CDR2 is ANQGSEA in the germline V gene. The V and J ends lost 7 bases and 4 bases, in that order; junction bases with no gene match: 3. The chain's CDR3 is CSDRQGADTQYF. CDR3 sequence (DNA): TGCAGCGACCGACAGGGGGCAGATACGCAGTATTTT.

The chain combines TRBV6-5 with TRBJ2-7; 8 bases are shared with TRBD1. This CDR3 comprises 13 residues. V lost 7 bases, J lost 3 bases, and 5 bases stayed unmatched. Per the germline V gene, CDR1 is MNHEY and CDR2 is SVGAGI. Here the CDR3 DNA reads TGTGCCAGCATGGCAGGGGGCTTCTACGAGCAGTACTTC. Its protein is CASMAGGFYEQYF.

The chain employs TRBV10-3 and TRBJ2-7, with D unclear. The germline V gene encodes CDR1 ENHRY and CDR2 SYGVKD. CDR3 length: 13 residues. V dropped 3 bases and J dropped 4 bases, with 10 bases sitting between them. This CDR3 is CAISDHQSYEQYF. The CDR3 DNA sequence: TGTGCCATCAGTGACCACCAATCATACGAGCAGTACTTC.

This chain joins TRBV19 and TRBJ1-5; 8 nucleotides line up with TRBD1. This CDR3 comprises 13 residues. J gave up 4 bases and V 6 bases, and 2 bases lay outside the gene matches. The germline V gene encodes CDR1 LNHDA and CDR2 SQIVND (reference sequence). This CDR3 reads CASRTGDNQPQHF. CDR3 coding DNA: TGTGCCAGTAGGACAGGGGATAATCAGCCCCAGCATTTT.

The chain's CDR3 is CASSQPRGSNQPQHF. The CDR3 DNA follows: TGCGCCAGCAGTCAACCCCGAGGCAGCAATCAGCCCCAGCATTTT. The chain recombines TRBV23-1 with TRBJ1-5, with no clear D. TRBV23-1 is an open reading frame whose function is uncertain. The ends were cut back, 2 bases at V and 1 base at J, with 9 bases in the middle. The length of the CDR3 is 15 residues.

The V call is TRBV29-1, the J call TRBJ2-7; 7 bases are shared with TRBD2. V trimming: 5 bases; J trimming: 2 bases; junction bases outside the gene matches: 6. The CDR3 totals 13 residues. Germline V CDR1 and CDR2: SQVTM, ANQGSEA. The CDR3 here is CSVRLAATYEQYF. The CDR3 bases are TGCAGCGTTCGCCTAGCGGCAACCTACGAGCAGTACTTC.

The J gene is TRBJ2-7, the V gene TRBV12-3 or TRBV12-4; no clear D gene. Trimming shortened V by 3 bases and J by 7 bases, and 7 bases separated the two germline ends. This CDR3 spans 11 amino acids. The CDR3 sequence is CASSLLDEQYF. CDR3 in DNA: TGTGCCAGCAGTTTGTTGGATGAGCAGTACTTC.

This sequence joins TRBV30 and TRBJ2-2; D unclear. V lost 3 bases, J lost 0 bases, and 8 bases lay in between. The germline V gene has CDR1 GTSNPN and CDR2 SVGIG (reference sequence). The CDR3 is 14 amino acids. The CDR3 DNA follows: TGTGCCTGGAGCGGTATTTCGAACACCGGGGAGCTGTTTTTT. Protein sequence: CAWSGISNTGELFF.

The genes are TRBV7-3 and TRBJ2-3; D may be TRBD1 (6 bases). Trimming pared 5 bases from V and 2 bases from J, leaving 14 bases between. Germline lookup yields CDR1 SGHTA and CDR2 FQGTGA. The CDR3 has 15 amino acids. This CDR3 is CASSPGASITDTQYF. The DNA of the CDR3 is TGTGCCAGCAGCCCAGGGGCGTCTATCACAGATACGCAGTATTTT.

This rearrangement joins TRBV7-8 to TRBJ2-2; 7 nucleotides align to TRBD1. Germline CDR1 SGHVS, CDR2 FQNEAQ. The V gene end was trimmed by 0 bases and the J gene end by 4 bases; junction bases not matched to a gene: 8. The CDR3 runs to 17 residues. The CDR3 bases are TGTGCCAGCAGCTTAGCGTCCAGGGGGTTAACCACCGGGGAGCTGTTTTTT. Translated: CASSLASRGLTTGELFF. Supplemented by reference TRBV7-8 and TRBJ2-2, the full variable domain reads GAGVSQSPRYKVAKRGQDVALRCDPISGHVSLFWYQQALGQGPEFLTYFQNEAQLDKSGLPSDRFFAERPEGSVSTLKIQRTQQEDSAVYLCASSLASRGLTTGELFFGEGSRLTVL.

This clone was picked up one time. The genes are TRBV5-1 and TRBJ1-2, with TRBD1 as a possible D gene (5 bases). This CDR3 is built from 14 residues. The V gene lost 4 bases and the J gene lost 5 bases, with 15 bases spanning the gap. Germline assignment: CDR1 SGHRS and CDR2 YFSETQ. CDR3 sequence: CASSPDRQSYGYTF. The CDR3 DNA sequence: TGCGCCAGCAGCCCCGACAGACAATCGTATGGCTACACCTTC. The variable domain in full, completed from reference TRBV5-1 and TRBJ1-2, reads KAGVTQTPRYLIKTRGQQVTLSCSPISGHRSVSWYQQTPGQGLQFLFEYFSETQRNKGNFPGRFSGRQFSNSRSEMNVSTLELGDSALYLCASSPDRQSYGYTFGSGTRLTVV.

The rearrangement uses TRBV7-3 and TRBJ2-6, with 9 bases matching TRBD1. Germline CDR1 SGHTA, CDR2 FQGTGA. Germline trimming cut 0 bases from V and 2 bases from J; bases unmatched to any gene: 11. There are 20 residues in the CDR3. CDR3: CASSLTLGQGLGAGANVLTF. In DNA, the CDR3 is TGTGCCAGCAGCTTAACGTTGGGACAGGGTTTGGGAGCTGGGGCCAACGTCCTGACTTTC.

The CDR3 region has the DNA TGTGCCAGCAGCCAAGTATCGGAGACCCAGTACTTC. This codes for CASSQVSETQYF. V usage is TRBV3-1 (or the pseudogene TRBV3-2) and J usage is TRBJ2-5; no firm D call. V was pared by 1 base and J by 5 bases, with 5 bases between. The CDR3 contains 12 residues. Germline V gives CDR1 LGHDT, CDR2 YNNKEL (reference sequence).

The chain has TRBV19 and TRBJ1-2; 9 bases align to TRBD1. Germline CDR1 LNHDA, CDR2 SQIVND (reference sequence). V lost 3 bases to trimming and J lost 8 bases; unmatched junction nucleotides: 13. The CDR3 spans 16 residues. This CDR3 is CASSIPPRQGVLGYTF. CDR3 DNA: TGTGCCAGTAGTATTCCCCCCCGACAGGGGGTTTTAGGCTACACCTTC.

This rearrangement joins TRBV5-5 to TRBJ2-3, with D possibly being TRBD1 (6 bases). Per the germline V gene, CDR1 is SGHKS and CDR2 is YYEKEE (reference sequence). Trimming shortened V by 4 bases and J by 5 bases, and 26 bases separated the two germline ends. The CDR3 runs 18 residues. The CDR3: CASSPGLIAYREEDTQYF. The CDR3 nucleotides read TGTGCCAGCAGCCCCGGGCTAATAGCGTACAGGGAAGAAGATACGCAGTATTTT. The variable domain in full, with the rest retrieved from reference TRBV5-5 and TRBJ2-3, is DAGVTQSPTHLIKTRGQQVTLRCSPISGHKSVSWYQQVLGQGPQFIFQYYEKEERGRGNFPDRFSARQFPNYSSELNVNALLLGDSALYLCASSPGLIAYREEDTQYFGPGTRLTVL.

The chain employs TRBV20-1 and TRBJ2-5; D not resolved. Germline loops: CDR1 DFQATT, CDR2 SNEGSKA (reference sequence). The V and J ends lost 2 bases and 3 bases respectively, with 4 bases between them. This CDR3 contains 11 residues. The CDR3 DNA follows: TGCAGTGCTAGACTCAAAGAGACCCAGTACTTC. Translated: CSARLKETQYF.

The CDR3 DNA reads TGTGCCAGCAGCTTAGATGGGACGAGCGGATTCAATGAGCAGTTCTTC. Translating gives CASSLDGTSGFNEQFF. V and J are TRBV11-3 and TRBJ2-1; D might be TRBD1 or TRBD2, each matching 5 bases. V lost 0 bases and J lost 6, with 15 bases in between. The CDR3 has 16 amino acids. CDR1 and CDR2 from the germline V gene are SGHNT and YENEEA.